The clone carrying this T cell receptor (beta chain) turned up a few times. All enrollees were about 18 to 100 years old and from approximately 25 US areas. The entry originates in a study of blood T cell repertoires in COVID-19. About the study: Whether acute or convalescent, the COVID-19 samples came from the United States, Italy and Spain. From T cells, B-cell-depleted T cells, or PBMCs came the material, which was cDNA or gDNA.

Under the authors' procedure: The assay estimated nucleated cells by amplifying reference gene primers. Profiling relied on immunoSEQ multiplex PCR, and the TCRdb table lists in-frame clones only, not all of them. The DNA was the basis for D and trimming; V, J and clone size are from that table. Of hundreds of thousands of clones listed, approximately 91% are singletons. The CDR3 totals 13 residues. Trimming took off 1 base at V and 8 bases at J, with 9 bases between the two ends. The germline V gene encodes CDR1 MGHRA and CDR2 YSYEKL. This TCR was sampled from a woman between 35 and 50 years old with acute COVID-19. V is TRBV4-1 and J is TRBJ2-1, with D possibly matching TRBD1 (5 bases). Specimen: PBMCs or T cells enriched from blood (not recorded which). This CDR3 reads CASSQGRGYEQFF. The DNA of the CDR3 is TGCGCCAGCAGCCAAGGTAGGGGCTATGAGCAGTTCTTC.